Reported below is one T cell receptor beta chain. Its antigen is still unknown. This sample stems from a study of T cell responses to AZD1222 COVID-19 vaccine. General study results and limits: The peak T cell response came first, and repertoires were sampled only after it. Unmutated variant regions are reportedly targeted by nearly half of spike-specific TCRs. Once two AZD1222 doses were given, Spike-specific TCR breadth and depth went up. Donors were chiefly white British, with a greater number of females, and clonal diversity was perhaps underestimated.

CDR1 and CDR2 (germline): MNHEY, SMNVEV (reference sequence). The CDR3 contains 13 residues. Trimming stripped 7 bases from V and 4 bases from J, with 13 bases between. The method was immunoSEQ multiplex PCR; TCRdb's version includes in-frame clones alone and lacks a portion of them. The data show around 150,000 clones, almost 85% seen once. Source: peripheral blood, taken 28 days after the second dose of the MenACWY control vaccine. This chain joins TRBV27 and TRBJ1-1; D not resolved. This TCR was sampled from an adult who received the MenACWY meningococcal vaccine as a control. CDR3 DNA: TGTGCCAGCAACTTGGACCGGAGCACTGAAGCTTTCTTT. This sequence encodes CASNLDRSTEAFF.